This TCR beta chain emerged from a study of vaccination effects on CD4 cells after COVID-19. About the research overall: All participants had two doses of either the BNT162b2 or mRNA-1273 vaccine.

Study-wide results and limits: The study found marked clonal contraction of infection- and vaccine-induced clones late after vaccination.

Concerning this clone: The antigen remains unidentified.

The CDR3 contains 14 residues. V shed 3 bases and J shed 2 bases, with 11 bases lying between them. Germline lookup yields CDR1 SGHNT and CDR2 YYREEE (reference sequence). Cultured cells yielded isolated CD4+ T cells after around 9 days. The individual was infected with SARS-CoV-2 between March and December 2020, as confirmed by PCR. Cells had half their medium changed to IL-2 medium on days 3 and 7. TCRdb's copy holds only in-frame clones and misses some; the assay was immunoSEQ multiplex PCR. Here the sample spans under 50,000 clones, about 70% being singletons. This TCR came from a human donor who had a prior SARS-CoV-2 infection. The chain has TRBV5-4 and TRBJ1-2, with no clear D. The sample was CD4+ T cells from PBMCs cultured without peptide, taken before COVID-19 vaccination. This CDR3 reads CASSSGRTNYGYTF. CDR3 in DNA: TGTGCCAGCAGCTCCGGACGGACGAACTATGGCTACACCTTC.